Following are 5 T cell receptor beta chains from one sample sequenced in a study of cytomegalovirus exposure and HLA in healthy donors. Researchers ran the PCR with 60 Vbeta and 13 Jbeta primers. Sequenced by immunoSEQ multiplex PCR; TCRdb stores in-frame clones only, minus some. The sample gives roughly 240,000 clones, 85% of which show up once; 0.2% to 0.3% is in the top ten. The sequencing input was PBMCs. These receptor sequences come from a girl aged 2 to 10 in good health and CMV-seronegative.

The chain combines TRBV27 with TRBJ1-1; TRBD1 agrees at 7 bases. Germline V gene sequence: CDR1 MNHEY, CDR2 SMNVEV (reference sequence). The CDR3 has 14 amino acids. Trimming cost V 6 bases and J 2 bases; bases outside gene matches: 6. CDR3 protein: CASSETGLNTEAFF. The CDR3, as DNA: TGTGCCAGCAGCGAGACAGGGCTCAACACTGAAGCTTTCTTT.

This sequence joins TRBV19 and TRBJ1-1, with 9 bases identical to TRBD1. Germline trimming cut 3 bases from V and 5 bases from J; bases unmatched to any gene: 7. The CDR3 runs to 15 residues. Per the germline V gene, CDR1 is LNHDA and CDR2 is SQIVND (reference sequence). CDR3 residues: CASSITGTGNTEAFF. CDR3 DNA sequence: TGTGCCAGTAGTATCACCGGGACAGGGAATACTGAAGCTTTCTTT.

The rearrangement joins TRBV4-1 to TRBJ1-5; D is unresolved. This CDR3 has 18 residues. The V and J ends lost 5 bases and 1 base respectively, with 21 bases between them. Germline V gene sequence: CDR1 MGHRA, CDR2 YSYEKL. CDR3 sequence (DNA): TGCGCCAGCAGCTCCTCCCCCATTCCGGGAGGCAGCAATCAGCCCCAGCATTTT. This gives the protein CASSSSPIPGGSNQPQHF.

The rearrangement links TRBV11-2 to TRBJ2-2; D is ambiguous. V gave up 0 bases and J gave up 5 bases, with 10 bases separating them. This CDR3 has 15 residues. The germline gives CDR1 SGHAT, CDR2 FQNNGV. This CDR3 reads CASSLDLIKTGELFF. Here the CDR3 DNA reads TGTGCCAGCAGCTTAGATCTAATTAAGACCGGGGAGCTGTTTTTT. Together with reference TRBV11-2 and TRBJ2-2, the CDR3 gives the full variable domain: EAGVAQSPRYKIIEKRQSVAFWCNPISGHATLYWYQQILGQGPKLLIQFQNNGVVDDSQLPKDRFSAERLKGVDSTLKIQPAKLEDSAVYLCASSLDLIKTGELFFGEGSRLTVL.

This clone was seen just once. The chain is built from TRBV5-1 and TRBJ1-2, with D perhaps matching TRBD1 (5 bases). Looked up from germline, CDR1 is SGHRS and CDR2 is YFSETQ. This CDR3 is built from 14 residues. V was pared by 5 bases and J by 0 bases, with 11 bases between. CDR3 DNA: TGCGCCAGCAGTACAGCGGGGGCTAACTATGGCTACACCTTC. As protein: CASSTAGANYGYTF.